The TCR beta chain under discussion was sequenced for a study of T-cell reconstitution after alpha-beta-depleted transplantation in children. This CDR3 contains 13 residues. CDR1 ENHRY and CDR2 SYGVKD come from the germline V gene. Unique molecular identifiers featured in how the TCRbeta library was prepared. TCRdb used MiXCR to reprocess the PCR reads, holding one entry per CDR3 protein. The sample comprises 200,000 to 250,000 distinct CDR3 sequences, approximately 11% of which are singletons, and under 30% rests with the top ten. Study outcomes and limitations: Reports say that about two months after transplant, the alpha-beta T cells came out of several hundred graft clones that had expanded. A year post-transplant, T-cell counts and diversity derived mostly from newly produced T cells. Some patients owed their high day-60 TCRbeta diversity to surviving recipient T cells and thymic progenitors.

Points on this clonotype: Its antigen is still unknown. It may be a read error: a sequence one base away is much more abundant.

This chain links TRBV10-3 with TRBJ2-7; 7 nucleotides line up with TRBD1. This receptor was identified in a child younger than two with acute myeloid leukemia, due to receive a stem cell transplant. The sample in question was PBMCs, obtained before TCRalphabeta/CD19-depleted stem cell transplant. The CDR3 is CAIRGDSAYKQYF. In nucleotides, the CDR3 is TGTGCCATCAGGGGGGACAGCGCCTACAAGCAGTACTTC.